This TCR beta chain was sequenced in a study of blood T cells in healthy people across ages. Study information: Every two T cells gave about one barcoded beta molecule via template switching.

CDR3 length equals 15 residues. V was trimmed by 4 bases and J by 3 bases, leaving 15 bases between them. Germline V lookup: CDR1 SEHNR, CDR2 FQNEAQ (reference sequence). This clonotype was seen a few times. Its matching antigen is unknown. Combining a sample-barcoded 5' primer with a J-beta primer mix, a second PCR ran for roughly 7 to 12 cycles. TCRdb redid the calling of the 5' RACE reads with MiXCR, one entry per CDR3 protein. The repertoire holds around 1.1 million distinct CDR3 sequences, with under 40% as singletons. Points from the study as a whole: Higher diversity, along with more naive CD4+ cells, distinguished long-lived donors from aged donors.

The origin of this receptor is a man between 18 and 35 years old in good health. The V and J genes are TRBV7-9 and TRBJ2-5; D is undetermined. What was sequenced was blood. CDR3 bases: TGTGCCAGCAGCTCGGCCTATTCGGACGAAGAGACCCAGTACTTC. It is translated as CASSSAYSDEETQYF.